This record covers a single TCR beta chain. Its matching antigen is unknown. This sample is drawn from a study of cytomegalovirus exposure and HLA in healthy donors. Study-wide results and limits: Indistinguishable V segments such as TRBV6-2 and TRBV6-3 were excluded. Apart from CMV serostatus, no immune exposure information was available.

Amplification used 60 Vbeta primers and 13 Jbeta primers. Repertoires were generated with immunoSEQ multiplex PCR, while TCRdb's copy carries only in-frame clones and drops some. This sample has about 190,000 clones; about four fifths occur once, and the top ten carry roughly 10%. Germline CDR1 GTSNPN, CDR2 SVGIG (reference sequence). Trimming took 2 bases from V and 3 from J, leaving 10 bases between them. This CDR3 comprises 13 residues. The sequence derives from a woman in her fifties or sixties in good health and CMV-seropositive. The J gene is TRBJ1-1, the V gene TRBV30; no clear D. Source material: PBMCs. The CDR3, as DNA: TGTGCCTGGAGTCGGGTCGGTTACACTGAAGCTTTCTTT. It is translated as CAWSRVGYTEAFF.